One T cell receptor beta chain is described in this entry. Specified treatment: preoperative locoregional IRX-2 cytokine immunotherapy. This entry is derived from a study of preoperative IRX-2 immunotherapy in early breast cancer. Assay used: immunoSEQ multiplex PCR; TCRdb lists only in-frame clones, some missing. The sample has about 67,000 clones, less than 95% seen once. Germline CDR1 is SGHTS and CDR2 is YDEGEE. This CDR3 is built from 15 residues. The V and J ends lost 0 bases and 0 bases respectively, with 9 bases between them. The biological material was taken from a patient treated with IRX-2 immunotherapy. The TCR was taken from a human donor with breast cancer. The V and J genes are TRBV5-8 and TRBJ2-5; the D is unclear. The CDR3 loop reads CASSLGQLYQETQYF. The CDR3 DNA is TGTGCCAGCAGCTTGGGGCAGTTGTACCAAGAGACCCAGTACTTC.